This TCR beta chain stems from a study of shared clonotypes between healthy human individuals. Several immunoSEQ plates held equal portions of the genomic DNA taken from each subset. Clones were sequenced by immunoSEQ multiplex PCR, and TCRdb holds only the in-frame ones, with some missing. The sample holds around 1.1 million clones; approximately 80% are singletons and the top ten take approximately 0.95%. The CDR3 runs 14 residues. Looked up from germline, CDR1 is MNHEY and CDR2 is SMNVEV (reference sequence). The V end was cut by 3 bases, the J end by 3 bases, with 8 bases between. This clone was seen a few times.

This receptor was obtained from a man aged 18 to 30 in good health. Some clones in this sample may be carry-over from other donors' samples. V and J are TRBV27 and TRBJ1-4; D not certain. Sequencing was carried out using memory CD4+ T cells from PBMCs. Sample subset: CD45RA-negative fraction. CDR3 DNA sequence: TGTGCCAGCAGTTTGCCGGGCCCTAATGAAAAACTGTTTTTT. This translates into CASSLPGPNEKLFF.